This is a list of T cell receptor beta chains from one sample in a study of blood T cell repertoires in COVID-19. Generated by immunoSEQ multiplex PCR, the TCRdb table keeps only in-frame clones and is missing some. The sample contains about 250,000 clones, about nine tenths of which appear only once. The sequenced sample consisted of peripheral blood. All receptors derive from a man aged 25 to 40 with COVID-19, enrolled during active disease. Each CDR3 is given with its conserved first and last residue. Each record gives: D gene, J gene, V gene, clone size, CDR3 protein, CDR3 DNA. The D gene is left open where the match is weak. Clone size is shown for a subset of rows, as once, few, many or a class of expanded clone.

d_gene: NA
j_gene: TRBJ1-6
v_gene: TRBV10-3
abundance: NA
CDR3aa: CAISGQDDSPLHF
CDR3nt: TGTGCCATCTCAGGACAAGATGATTCACCCCTCCACTTT

d_gene: TRBD2
j_gene: TRBJ2-5
v_gene: TRBV7-3
abundance: NA
CDR3aa: CASSLHSGVETQYF
CDR3nt: TGTGCCAGCAGCCTCCACAGCGGGGTGGAGACCCAGTACTTC

d_gene: TRBD2
j_gene: TRBJ2-3
v_gene: TRBV11-3
abundance: NA
CDR3aa: CASSMGLAAVGDTQYF
CDR3nt: TGTGCCAGCAGCATGGGACTAGCGGCGGTGGGAGATACGCAGTATTTT

d_gene: NA
j_gene: TRBJ2-7
v_gene: TRBV19
abundance: few
CDR3aa: CASSIGGTVAYEQYF
CDR3nt: TGTGCCAGTAGTATCGGCGGGACAGTGGCCTACGAGCAGTACTTC

d_gene: TRBD1
j_gene: TRBJ1-1
v_gene: TRBV5-4
abundance: NA
CDR3aa: CASSRTGTGLGAFF
CDR3nt: TGTGCCAGCAGCCGCACCGGGACAGGGCTCGGAGCTTTCTTT

d_gene: TRBD1
j_gene: TRBJ1-1
v_gene: TRBV20-1
abundance: NA
CDR3aa: CSATTGILAFF
CDR3nt: TGCAGTGCTACGACAGGGATATTGGCTTTCTTT

d_gene: NA
j_gene: TRBJ1-5
v_gene: TRBV19
abundance: once
CDR3aa: CASSKDSFNQPQHF
CDR3nt: TGTGCCAGTAGTAAGGACAGTTTCAATCAGCCCCAGCATTTT

d_gene: NA
j_gene: TRBJ1-2
v_gene: TRBV27
abundance: NA
CDR3aa: CASSLWADRSNYGYTF
CDR3nt: TGTGCCAGCAGTTTATGGGCCGACAGGTCTAACTATGGCTACACCTTC

d_gene: TRBD2
j_gene: TRBJ2-5
v_gene: TRBV3-1/TRBV3-2
abundance: NA
CDR3aa: CASSPGLAGHQETQYF
CDR3nt: TGTGCCAGCAGCCCGGGACTAGCGGGGCACCAAGAGACCCAGTACTTC

d_gene: TRBD1
j_gene: TRBJ1-1
v_gene: TRBV29-1
abundance: once
CDR3aa: CSAAQGDYTEAFF
CDR3nt: TGCAGCGCCGCACAGGGGGATTACACTGAAGCTTTCTTT

d_gene: TRBD1
j_gene: TRBJ2-7
v_gene: TRBV5-1
abundance: NA
CDR3aa: CASSSGQGFEQYF
CDR3nt: TGCGCCAGCAGCTCGGGACAGGGTTTCGAGCAGTACTTC

d_gene: NA
j_gene: TRBJ2-7
v_gene: TRBV3-1/TRBV3-2
abundance: once
CDR3aa: CASSQAATSYEQYF
CDR3nt: TGTGCCAGCAGCCAAGCGGCGACTAGCTACGAGCAGTACTTC

d_gene: NA
j_gene: TRBJ1-1
v_gene: TRBV11-2
abundance: NA
CDR3aa: CASKAEFAEAFF
CDR3nt: TGTGCCAGTAAGGCGGAGTTCGCTGAAGCTTTCTTT

d_gene: TRBD1
j_gene: TRBJ2-2
v_gene: TRBV9
abundance: NA
CDR3aa: CASSATGVGELFF
CDR3nt: TGTGCCAGCAGCGCCACAGGGGTCGGGGAGCTGTTTTTT

d_gene: TRBD1
j_gene: TRBJ2-5
v_gene: TRBV11-2
abundance: NA
CDR3aa: CASSSHRGRVAQETQYF
CDR3nt: TGTGCCAGCAGCTCACACAGGGGGCGGGTAGCACAAGAGACCCAGTACTTC

d_gene: NA
j_gene: TRBJ1-5
v_gene: TRBV4-1
abundance: NA
CDR3aa: CASSMSPARDDQPQHF
CDR3nt: TGCGCCAGCAGCATGTCTCCGGCCAGGGATGATCAGCCCCAGCATTTT

d_gene: NA
j_gene: TRBJ2-2
v_gene: TRBV18
abundance: NA
CDR3aa: CASSPTTPGTGELFF
CDR3nt: TGTGCCAGCTCACCTACCACCCCGGGCACCGGGGAGCTGTTTTTT

d_gene: NA
j_gene: TRBJ2-3
v_gene: TRBV29-1
abundance: NA
CDR3aa: CSVEAGGSSTDTQYF
CDR3nt: TGCAGCGTTGAAGCGGGGGGCTCTAGCACAGATACGCAGTATTTT

d_gene: NA
j_gene: TRBJ1-6
v_gene: TRBV19
abundance: NA
CDR3aa: CASSRGGNSPLHF
CDR3nt: TGTGCCAGTAGTCGGGGGGGAAATTCACCCCTCCACTTT

d_gene: TRBD1
j_gene: TRBJ1-5
v_gene: TRBV4-1
abundance: NA
CDR3aa: CASSQLGQGAGQPQHF
CDR3nt: TGCGCCAGCAGCCAACTTGGACAGGGTGCGGGCCAGCCCCAGCATTTT